The 21 T cell receptor beta chains reported below all come from one sample, sequenced in a study of T cells in Graves' hyperthyroidism and ophthalmopathy. TCR beta CDR3 region amplification was performed from RNA transcripts. The HTBI primer set served for first-round RT-PCR of the TCR CDR3. TCRdb re-derived calls from the multiplex PCR reads in MiXCR, one entry per CDR3 protein. This table holds roughly 420,000 distinct CDR3 sequences, approximately 15% found once. Source material: blood. The receptors come from a woman aged 18 to 35 with Graves' hyperthyroidism.

This clonotype occurred many times. The chain couples TRBV28 to TRBJ2-6; the D call may be TRBD1 or TRBD2 (7 bases each). Trimming pared 6 bases from V and 3 bases from J, leaving 18 bases between. This CDR3 has 17 residues. The germline V gene encodes CDR1 MDHEN and CDR2 SYDVKM. The CDR3 DNA reads TGTGCCAGCAGGCCCCTCAGGGGGGGCGGTGGGGCCAACGTCCTGACTTTC. Residues: CASRPLRGGGGANVLTF.

The J gene is TRBJ2-1, the V gene TRBV14, with 12 bases identical to TRBD2. The CDR3 extends over 17 amino acids. With 4 bases clipped from V and 9 bases from J, the junction kept 13 bases outside the gene matches. CDR1 is SGHDN, CDR2 FVKESK, per germline. In DNA, the CDR3 is TGTGCCAGCAGCCTGGGACTAGCGGGTGTCGCTGGGAGTGAGCAGTTCTTC. Protein: CASSLGLAGVAGSEQFF.

The genes are TRBV4-3 and TRBJ1-1; TRBD1 aligns across 12 bases. The trim removed 3 bases at V and 4 bases at J, leaving 6 bases unmatched. Germline V gene lookup returns CDR1 LGHNA and CDR2 YSLEER. CDR3 length: 16 amino acids. The DNA for the CDR3 is TGCGCCAGCAGCCAGGGGGGACAGGGGGCTGGCACTGAAGCTTTCTTT. Translation: CASSQGGQGAGTEAFF.

This clonotype was counted only a few times. V usage is TRBV10-3 and J usage is TRBJ2-1; 7 bases line up with TRBD2. V was pared by 0 bases and J by 5 bases, with 7 bases of the junction left unmatched. Germline CDR1 reads ENHRY; CDR2 reads SYGVKD. The CDR3 length is 16 residues. The CDR3 DNA is TGTGCCATCAGTGAGTCTTGGCGGGAGCTGAACAATGAGCAGTTCTTC. Its protein is CAISESWRELNNEQFF.

V is TRBV20-1 and J is TRBJ2-1; D is possibly TRBD2 (6 bases). The V and J ends lost 5 bases and 5 bases respectively, with 10 bases between them. Germline V gives CDR1 DFQATT, CDR2 SNEGSKA (reference sequence). The CDR3 totals 12 residues. DNA for the CDR3: TGCAGTGCTTCGCGGGAACACAATGAGCAGTTCTTC. Its translation: CSASREHNEQFF.

The table lists this clonotype with a few counts. This chain connects TRBV7-9 to TRBJ2-1; D tentatively reads TRBD1 or TRBD2 (5 bases each). The CDR3 totals 13 residues. The V end lost 8 bases, the J end lost 1 base, and 9 bases lay between the germline ends. From germline, CDR1 is SEHNR and CDR2 FQNEAQ (reference sequence). CDR3 nucleotide sequence: TGTGCCAGCGAGGGGTATTCCTACAATGAGCAGTTCTTC. Translating it yields CASEGYSYNEQFF.

This clonotype was found a few times. The chain employs TRBV5-1 and TRBJ2-5, with 10 nucleotides matching TRBD1. Germline V gene lookup returns CDR1 SGHRS and CDR2 YFSETQ. The CDR3 consists of 16 residues. J was trimmed by 4 bases and V by 0 bases; bases with no gene match: 6. CDR3 bases: TGCGCCAGCAGCTTGGCGCTGGGACAGGGGCCAGAGACCCAGTACTTC. Translation: CASSLALGQGPETQYF.

This clonotype was detected many times. This chain connects TRBV27 to TRBJ2-1; D gene uncertain. The CDR3 is made up of 13 amino acids. The V end lost 2 bases, the J end lost 6 bases, and 8 bases lay between the germline ends. Looked up from germline, CDR1 is MNHEY and CDR2 is SMNVEV (reference sequence). The CDR3 here is CASSLIGFNEQFF. DNA of the CDR3: TGTGCCAGCAGTTTAATTGGGTTCAATGAGCAGTTCTTC.

Ten or more counts support this clonotype. This rearrangement joins TRBV6-5 to TRBJ1-2; 7 positions match TRBD1. The CDR3 consists of 14 residues. Germline CDR1 is MNHEY and CDR2 is SVGAGI. V lost 2 bases, J lost 8 bases, and 8 bases stayed unmatched. DNA of the CDR3: TGTGCCAGCAGTTACGTAGGGGGCCCAAACGGCTACACCTTC. Translating gives CASSYVGGPNGYTF.

This clonotype appeared a few times. This rearrangement joins TRBV19 to TRBJ2-1; possible D gene TRBD1, 6 bases. Germline V lookup: CDR1 LNHDA, CDR2 SQIVND (reference sequence). Trimming stripped 5 bases from V and 8 bases from J, with 13 bases between. The CDR3 is 13 residues long. The CDR3 protein is CASSPHRDDEQFF. The CDR3 DNA is TGTGCCAGTAGTCCTCACAGGGACGATGAGCAGTTCTTC.

The rearrangement links TRBV11-2 to TRBJ2-5, with TRBD2 matching 8 bases. There are 13 residues in the CDR3. With 0 bases clipped from V and 7 bases from J, the junction kept 1 base outside the gene matches. The germline gives CDR1 SGHAT, CDR2 FQNNGV. The CDR3 sequence is CASSLEAGGTQYF. As DNA, the CDR3 is TGTGCCAGCAGCTTAGAGGCGGGGGGGACCCAGTACTTC.

This clonotype showed up just once. This chain uses TRBV3-1 with TRBJ1-2, with a tentative D call TRBD1 (6 bases). This CDR3 has 14 amino acids. CDR1 LGHDT and CDR2 YNNKEL come from the germline V gene (reference sequence). Trimming pared 4 bases from V and 2 bases from J, leaving 11 bases between. CDR3 loop: CASSPPTGNYGYTF. Here the CDR3 DNA reads TGTGCCAGCAGCCCCCCTACAGGGAACTATGGCTACACCTTC. The full variable domain, in which reference TRBV3-1 and TRBJ1-2 provide the parts outside the CDR3, is DTAVSQTPKYLVTQMGNDKSIKCEQNLGHDTMYWYKQDSKKFLKIMFSYNNKELIINETVPNRFSPKSPDKAHLNLHINSLELGDSAVYFCASSPPTGNYGYTFGSGTRLTVV.

In this sample, this clonotype turned up many times. The chain has TRBV7-2 and TRBJ2-1; TRBD2 aligns across 10 bases. The CDR3 consists of 16 residues. The ends lost 0 bases at V and 10 bases at J; junction bases unmatched: 9. Germline CDR1 is SGHTA and CDR2 is FQGNSA. Here the CDR3 reads CASSLASGRAGREQFF. The DNA for the CDR3 is TGTGCCAGCAGCTTAGCGAGCGGGAGGGCCGGGAGAGAGCAGTTCTTC.

This clonotype was counted ten times or more. This chain uses TRBV15 with TRBJ1-6; tentatively, D is TRBD1 (5 bases). The length of the CDR3 is 13 residues. The germline V and J ends were trimmed by 3 bases and 7 bases, with 7 bases remaining between them. CDR1 and CDR2 from the germline V gene are LNHNV and YYDKDF (reference sequence). The CDR3, as DNA: TGTGCCACCAGCAGGGGGGGAAATTCACCCCTCCACTTT. Its protein is CATSRGGNSPLHF.

This clonotype has a count of ten or more. V usage is TRBV28 and J usage is TRBJ2-7, with 8 bases that match TRBD2. The V segment lost 6 bases and the J segment 4 bases; nucleotides outside the gene matches: 8. The CDR3 sequence is 14 residues long. Germline V gene data show CDR1 as MDHEN and CDR2 as SYDVKM. The CDR3 sequence: CASSRTSRPYEQYF. The CDR3 DNA reads as TGTGCCAGCAGCCGGACTAGCAGACCTTACGAGCAGTACTTC.

The chain carries TRBV28 and TRBJ2-7, with D perhaps TRBD2 (6 bases). The CDR3 is 13 amino acids. The germline CDR1 and CDR2 sequences are MDHEN and SYDVKM. The ends were cut back, 6 bases at V and 6 bases at J, with 15 bases in the middle. This CDR3 is CASRLTSQGEQYF. DNA of the CDR3: TGTGCCAGCAGGCTTACTAGCCAGGGCGAGCAGTACTTC.

This clonotype was counted a few times. This rearrangement joins TRBV13 to TRBJ1-1, with D possibly being TRBD1 (5 bases). Germline CDR1 reads PRHDT; CDR2 reads FYEKMQ (reference sequence). Trimming cost V 6 bases and J 2 bases, with 19 bases left between them. The CDR3 extends over 16 amino acids. The CDR3 reads CASRITGLGGNTEAFF. The CDR3 bases are TGTGCCAGCAGGATTACGGGCCTCGGGGGAAACACTGAAGCTTTCTTT.

This clonotype was counted many times. The rearrangement links TRBV30 to TRBJ1-5, with 7 bases lining up with TRBD1. This CDR3 region has 16 residues. V was pared by 4 bases and J by 3 bases, with 12 bases of the junction left unmatched. Germline CDR1 is GTSNPN and CDR2 is SVGIG (reference sequence). The CDR3 DNA reads as TGTGCCTGGAATGCGCGCCAGGGGGTAACCAATCAGCCCCAGCATTTT. Protein sequence: CAWNARQGVTNQPQHF.

This clonotype was seen many times. This chain joins TRBV7-9 and TRBJ2-1, with 11 nucleotides matching TRBD2. CDR3 length: 16 residues. Unmatched junction bases numbered 12, after V lost 4 bases and J lost 10 bases. Germline lookup yields CDR1 SEHNR and CDR2 FQNEAQ (reference sequence). This CDR3 is CASSSGLAELRGEQFF. CDR3 nucleotides: TGTGCCAGCAGCTCGGGACTAGCGGAACTCCGAGGGGAGCAGTTCTTC. The whole variable domain, filled in from reference TRBV7-9 and TRBJ2-1, reads DTGVSQNPRHKITKRGQNVTFRCDPISEHNRLYWYRQTLGQGPEFLTYFQNEAQLEKSRLLSDRFSAERPKGSFSTLEIQRTEQGDSAMYLCASSSGLAELRGEQFFGPGTRLTVL.

The V and J genes are TRBV9 and TRBJ1-6; no clear D. CDR1 and CDR2 (germline): SGDLS, YYNGEE. V was shortened by 0 bases and J by 9 bases, with 7 bases between the two germline ends. This CDR3 comprises 13 residues. The CDR3 reads CASSVVGGSPLHF. DNA for the CDR3: TGTGCCAGCAGCGTAGTCGGAGGTTCACCCCTCCACTTT.

The V and J genes are TRBV28 and TRBJ1-2; no definite D call. This CDR3 spans 13 amino acids. Germline V gives CDR1 MDHEN, CDR2 SYDVKM. Trimming removed 4 bases from V and 2 bases from J, with 8 bases in between. CDR3 sequence reads: CASSSGTNYGYTF. The CDR3 nucleotides are TGTGCCAGCAGTTCGGGAACCAACTATGGCTACACCTTC.